The sequence of this T cell receptor (beta chain) was determined in a study of chemoradiotherapy in HPV16-positive cancers. Study summary: Functional T-cell assays on a couple of HPV16-positive patients' cells defined candidate HPV-specific clones and common TCR motifs.

CDR3 length: 15 residues. General observations from the study: In HPV16-positive patients, HPV-responsive T-cell expansion tracked better recurrence-free survival. Candidate HPV-specific clones and E7-related TCR motifs grew in tumor during treatment.

Samples were taken several times over chemoradiotherapy. Some clones are missing from TCRdb's copy, which holds only in-frame ones; the method was immunoSEQ multiplex PCR. The sample shows 8,500 to 9,000 clones, roughly 78% of them seen only once. Details on this clone: The target antigen is unknown.

This receptor was obtained from a human donor with HPV-associated anogenital cancer. The chain recombines TRBV12-2 with TRBJ2-7. TRBV12-2 is shown as a pseudogene. The sample was acquired from a patient who underwent chemoradiotherapy. This CDR3 is CASRFPGPYIYEQYF. The CDR3 bases are TGTGCAAGTCGCTTCCCGGGACCCTATATCTACGAGCAGTACTTC.